This T cell receptor beta chain was captured in a study of control samples from healthy donors and cancer patients. Generated by immunoSEQ multiplex PCR, the TCRdb table keeps only in-frame clones and is missing some. The sample contains 100,000 to 150,000 clones, approximately 92% of which appear only once. This CDR3 is 14 amino acids long. Trimming cost V 0 bases and J 3 bases, with 11 bases left between them. The V gene's germline CDR1 is GTSNPN and CDR2 SVGIG (reference sequence). This chain uses TRBV30 with TRBJ1-2; D is ambiguous. This TCR derives from a man in his forties or fifties in good health. Sequencing was done on a sample of blood. CDR3 bases: TGTGCCTGGAGTGTATCAGGAAAGGACTATGGCTACACCTTC. The encoded protein is CAWSVSGKDYGYTF.